A single sample is the source of the 14 T cell receptor beta chains below, sequenced in a study of blood T cell repertoires in COVID-19. Repertoires were generated with immunoSEQ multiplex PCR, while TCRdb's copy carries only in-frame clones and drops some. The table shows more than 150,000 clones, with almost 85% occurring only once. The sample consisted of peripheral blood. Receptor source: a young man with active or convalescent COVID-19.

CDR3 region: CASSWGSNSPLHF. CDR3 nucleotide sequence: TGTGCCAGCAGTTGGGGCAGCAATTCACCCCTCCACTTT. V and J are TRBV27 and TRBJ1-6; perhaps TRBD1 as D (5 bases). Germline CDR1 reads MNHEY; CDR2 reads SMNVEV (reference sequence). CDR3 length: 13 residues. Trimming removed 4 bases at V and 7 bases at J, with 8 bases between.

V gene TRBV3-1 (or the pseudogene TRBV3-2) combines with J gene TRBJ2-1, with 9 bases lining up with TRBD2. J was trimmed by 4 bases and V by 5 bases; bases with no gene match: 9. The V gene's germline CDR1 is LGHDT and CDR2 YNNKEL (reference sequence). The CDR3 length is 16 residues. DNA for the CDR3: TGTGCCAGCAGCTCAGGAATGGGACTAGCTTACAATGAGCAGTTCTTC. Protein sequence: CASSSGMGLAYNEQFF.

This clone was counted at least ten times. The chain employs TRBV27 and TRBJ1-2, with 10 bases identical to TRBD1. Looked up from germline, CDR1 is MNHEY and CDR2 is SMNVEV (reference sequence). After removal of 5 bases from V and 4 bases from J, the junction contained 4 bases not matched to a gene. This CDR3 comprises 14 residues. The DNA of the CDR3 is TGTGCCAGCAGTCGCCGGGACAGGGGCTATGGCTACACCTTC. Translated: CASSRRDRGYGYTF.

The chain is built from TRBV11-2 and TRBJ2-7; 8 bases agree with TRBD1. Germline lookup yields CDR1 SGHAT and CDR2 FQNNGV. Trimming cost V 3 bases and J 6 bases; bases outside gene matches: 7. This CDR3 is built from 14 residues. The chain's CDR3 is CASSLGQETLEQYF. The CDR3 coding sequence is TGTGCCAGCAGCTTGGGACAGGAAACGCTCGAGCAGTACTTC.

The chain uses TRBV5-4 and TRBJ2-7, with 9 bases identical to TRBD1. CDR1 and CDR2 from the germline V gene are SGHNT and YYREEE (reference sequence). This CDR3 has 14 residues. The junction had 2 bases not matched to a gene; V was cut back by 4 bases and J by 0 bases. The CDR3 DNA follows: TGTGCCAGCAGCCCGGGACAGGGCTCCTACGAGCAGTACTTC. Translated, it gives CASSPGQGSYEQYF.

This clone is a singleton in its sample. This rearrangement joins TRBV7-2 to TRBJ2-6; D is undetermined. Germline values: CDR1 SGHTA, CDR2 FQGNSA. The length of the CDR3 is 16 residues. Trimming removed 2 bases at V and 0 bases at J, with 8 bases between. The CDR3 protein is CASSLNTASGANVLTF. As DNA, the CDR3 is TGTGCCAGCAGCTTAAACACCGCCTCTGGGGCCAACGTCCTGACTTTC.

The chain links TRBV7-2 to TRBJ2-1, with a tentative D call TRBD1 (6 bases). V was pared by 4 bases and J by 8 bases, with 12 bases between. This CDR3 is 13 amino acids long. From germline, CDR1 is SGHTA and CDR2 FQGNSA. CDR3 protein: CASSSPWTDEQFF. The CDR3 coding sequence is TGTGCCAGCAGCTCCCCGTGGACAGATGAGCAGTTCTTC. The full variable domain, with the rest looked up from reference TRBV7-2 and TRBJ2-1, is GAGVSQSPSNKVTEKGKDVELRCDPISGHTALYWYRQSLGQGLEFLIYFQGNSAPDKSGLPSDRFSAERTGGSVSTLTIQRTQQEDSAVYLCASSSPWTDEQFFGPGTRLTVL.

The J gene is TRBJ2-6, the V gene TRBV19; D ambiguous. The V end lost 2 bases, the J end lost 4 bases, and 12 bases lay between the germline ends. The CDR3 is 16 residues long. In germline, CDR1 is LNHDA, CDR2 SQIVND (reference sequence). CDR3 sequence reads: CASSIPGRLGANVLTF. CDR3 nucleotide sequence: TGTGCCAGTAGTATACCAGGCCGTCTGGGGGCCAACGTCCTGACTTTC.

The chain combines TRBV19 with TRBJ1-6; D is unclear. V was clipped by 7 bases and J by 2 bases, with 12 bases between them. This CDR3 has 15 residues. Germline V lookup: CDR1 LNHDA, CDR2 SQIVND (reference sequence). CDR3 sequence reads: CASNKSPAYNSPLHF. The CDR3 coding sequence is TGTGCCAGTAACAAGTCCCCTGCCTATAATTCACCCCTCCACTTT. Using reference TRBV19 and TRBJ1-6 for the parts outside the CDR3, the full variable domain is DGGITQSPKYLFRKEGQNVTLSCEQNLNHDAMYWYRQDPGQGLRLIYYSQIVNDFQKGDIAEGYSVSREKKESFPLTVTSAQKNPTAFYLCASNKSPAYNSPLHFGNGTRLTVT.

The chain is built from TRBV25-1 and TRBJ2-5; 9 nucleotides align to TRBD2. The V and J ends lost 2 bases and 5 bases, in that order; junction bases with no gene match: 6. From germline, CDR1 is MGHDK and CDR2 SYGVNS. This CDR3 contains 15 residues. CDR3 DNA: TGTGCCAGCAGTGAAGGGACTAGCTCTACTGAGACCCAGTACTTC. Amino acid sequence: CASSEGTSSTETQYF.

This chain joins TRBV14 and TRBJ2-1, with D possibly matching TRBD2 (6 bases). There are 11 residues in the CDR3. Germline loops: CDR1 SGHDN, CDR2 FVKESK. With 2 bases removed from V and 12 bases from J, the gap between germline ends came to 8 bases. The chain's CDR3 is CASSQRLGQFF. CDR3 nucleotides: TGTGCCAGCAGCCAACGACTAGGGCAGTTCTTC. Combining the CDR3 with reference TRBV14 and TRBJ2-1 gives the whole variable domain EAGVTQFPSHSVIEKGQTVTLRCDPISGHDNLYWYRRVMGKEIKFLLHFVKESKQDESGMPNNRFLAERTGGTYSTLKVQPAELEDSGVYFCASSQRLGQFFGPGTRLTVL.

J is TRBJ2-7 and V is TRBV4-1; the match to TRBD1 covers 9 bases. J was trimmed by 2 bases and V by 1 base; bases with no gene match: 9. Germline CDR1 reads MGHRA; CDR2 reads YSYEKL. CDR3 length: 17 residues. The CDR3 protein is CASSQGGGDRVPYEQYF. CDR3 bases: TGCGCCAGCAGCCAAGGAGGAGGGGACAGGGTTCCCTACGAGCAGTACTTC.

This clone was counted only a few times. The rearrangement joins TRBV6-4 to TRBJ1-1; TRBD1 agrees at 10 bases. The junction had 7 bases not matched to a gene; V was cut back by 2 bases and J by 4 bases. This CDR3 has 16 amino acids. CDR1 MRHNA and CDR2 SNTAGT come from the germline V gene. CDR3 residues: CASSDEPGQGITEAFF. CDR3 DNA sequence: TGTGCCAGCAGTGACGAACCGGGACAGGGGATCACTGAAGCTTTCTTT.

The chain employs TRBV11-2 and TRBJ1-2; unclear D gene. The germline V gene has CDR1 SGHAT and CDR2 FQNNGV. V lost 1 base, J lost 10 bases, and 10 bases lay in between. CDR3 length: 12 residues. The CDR3 nucleotides read TGTGCCAGCAGCTTAGGGCACCTTGACTACACCTTC. Encoded protein: CASSLGHLDYTF.